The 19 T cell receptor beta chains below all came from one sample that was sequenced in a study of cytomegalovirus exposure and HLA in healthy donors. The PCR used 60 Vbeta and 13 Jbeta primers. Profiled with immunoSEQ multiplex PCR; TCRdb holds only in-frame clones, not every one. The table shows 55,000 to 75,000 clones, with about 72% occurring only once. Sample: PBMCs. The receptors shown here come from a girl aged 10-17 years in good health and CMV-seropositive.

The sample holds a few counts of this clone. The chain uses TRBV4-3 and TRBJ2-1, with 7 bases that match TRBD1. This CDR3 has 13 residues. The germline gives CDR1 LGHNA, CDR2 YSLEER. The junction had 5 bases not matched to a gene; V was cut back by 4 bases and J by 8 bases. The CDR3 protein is CASSRGTDYEQFF. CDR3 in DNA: TGCGCCAGCAGCCGGGGGACAGACTATGAGCAGTTCTTC.

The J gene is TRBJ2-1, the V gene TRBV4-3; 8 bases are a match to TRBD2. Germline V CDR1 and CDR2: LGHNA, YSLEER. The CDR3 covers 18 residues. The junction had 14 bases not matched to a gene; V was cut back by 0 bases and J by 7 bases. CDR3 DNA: TGCGCCAGCAGCCAAGATAGAGCCGGGACTAGGAGCTTGAATGAGCAGTTCTTC. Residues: CASSQDRAGTRSLNEQFF.

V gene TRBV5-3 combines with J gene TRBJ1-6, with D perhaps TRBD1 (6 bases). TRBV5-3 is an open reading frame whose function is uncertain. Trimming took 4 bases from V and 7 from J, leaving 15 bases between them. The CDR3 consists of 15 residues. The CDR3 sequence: CARSGGGGGNSPLHF. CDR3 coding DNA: TGTGCCAGAAGCGGGGGGGGCGGGGGGAATTCACCCCTCCACTTT.

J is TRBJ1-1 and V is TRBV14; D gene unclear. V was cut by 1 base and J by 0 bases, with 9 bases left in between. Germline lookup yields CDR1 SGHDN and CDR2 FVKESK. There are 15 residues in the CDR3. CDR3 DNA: TGTGCCAGCAGCCAAGTAGCGGGCATGAACACTGAAGCTTTCTTT. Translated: CASSQVAGMNTEAFF.

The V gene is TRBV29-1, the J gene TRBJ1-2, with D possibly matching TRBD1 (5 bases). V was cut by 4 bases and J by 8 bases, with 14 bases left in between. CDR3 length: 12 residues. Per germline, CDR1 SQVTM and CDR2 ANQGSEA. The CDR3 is CSVGAREEGYTF. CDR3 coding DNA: TGCAGCGTTGGTGCCAGGGAGGAAGGCTACACCTTC. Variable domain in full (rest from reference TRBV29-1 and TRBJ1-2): SAVISQKPSRDICQRGTSLTIQCQVDSQVTMMFWYRQQPGQSLTLIATANQGSEATYESGFVIDKFPISRPNLTFSTLTVSNMSPEDSSIYLCSVGAREEGYTFGSGTRLTVV.

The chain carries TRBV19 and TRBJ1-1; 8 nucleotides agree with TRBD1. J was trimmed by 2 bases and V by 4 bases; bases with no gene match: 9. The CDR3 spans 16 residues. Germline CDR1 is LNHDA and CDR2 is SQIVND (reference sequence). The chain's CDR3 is CASSRAGQGGNTEAFF. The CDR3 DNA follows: TGTGCCAGTAGTAGGGCAGGACAGGGAGGAAACACTGAAGCTTTCTTT.

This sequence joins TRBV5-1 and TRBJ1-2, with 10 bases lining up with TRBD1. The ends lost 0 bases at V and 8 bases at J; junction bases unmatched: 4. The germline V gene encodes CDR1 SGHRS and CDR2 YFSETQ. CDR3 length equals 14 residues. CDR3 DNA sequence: TGCGCCAGCAGCTTGGCCGGGACAGGGGAGGGCTACACCTTC. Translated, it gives CASSLAGTGEGYTF.

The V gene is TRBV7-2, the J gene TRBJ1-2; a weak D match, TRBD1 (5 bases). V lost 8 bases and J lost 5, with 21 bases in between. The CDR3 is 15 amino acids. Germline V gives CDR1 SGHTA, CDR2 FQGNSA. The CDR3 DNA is TGTGCCAGCGCCGGTTCGTGGGGCGCCCAATATGGCTACACCTTC. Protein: CASAGSWGAQYGYTF.

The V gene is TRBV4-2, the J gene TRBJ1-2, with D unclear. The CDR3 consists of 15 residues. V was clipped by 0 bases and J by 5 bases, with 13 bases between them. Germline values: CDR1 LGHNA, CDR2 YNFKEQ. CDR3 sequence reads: CASSQEVAYPYGYTF. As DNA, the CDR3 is TGTGCCAGCAGCCAAGAGGTGGCTTATCCTTATGGCTACACCTTC.

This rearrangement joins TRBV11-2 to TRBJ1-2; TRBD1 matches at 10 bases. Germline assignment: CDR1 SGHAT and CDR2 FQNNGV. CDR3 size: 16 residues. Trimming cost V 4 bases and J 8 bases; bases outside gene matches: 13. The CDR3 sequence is CASSSSGTGVVRGYTF. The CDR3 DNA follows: TGTGCCAGCAGCTCGTCCGGGACAGGGGTGGTTCGGGGCTACACCTTC.

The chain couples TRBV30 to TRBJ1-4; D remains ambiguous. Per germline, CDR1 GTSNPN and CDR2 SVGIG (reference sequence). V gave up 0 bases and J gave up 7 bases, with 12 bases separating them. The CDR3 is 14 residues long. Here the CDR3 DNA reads TGTGCCTGGAGTGTCTCTACTGGGCTTGAAAAACTGTTTTTT. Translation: CAWSVSTGLEKLFF.

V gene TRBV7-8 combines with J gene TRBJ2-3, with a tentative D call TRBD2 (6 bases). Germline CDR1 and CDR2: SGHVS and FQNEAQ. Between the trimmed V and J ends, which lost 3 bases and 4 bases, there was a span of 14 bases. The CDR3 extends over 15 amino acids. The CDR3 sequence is CASSFTSSRADTQYF. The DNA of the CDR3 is TGTGCCAGCAGCTTTACTAGCTCCAGGGCAGATACGCAGTATTTT.

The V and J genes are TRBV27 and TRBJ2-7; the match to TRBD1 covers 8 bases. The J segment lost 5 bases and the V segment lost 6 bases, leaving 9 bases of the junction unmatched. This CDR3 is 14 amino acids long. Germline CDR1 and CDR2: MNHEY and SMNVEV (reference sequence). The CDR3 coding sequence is TGTGCCAGCAGAAATACCCGGACAGGGAACGAGCAGTACTTC. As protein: CASRNTRTGNEQYF.

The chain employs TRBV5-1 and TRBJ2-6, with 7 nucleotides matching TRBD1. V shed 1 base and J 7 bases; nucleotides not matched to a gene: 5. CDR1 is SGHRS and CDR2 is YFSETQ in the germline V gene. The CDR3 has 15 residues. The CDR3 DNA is TGCGCCAGCAGCTTGTATACAGGGGAAGCCAACGTCCTGACTTTC. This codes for CASSLYTGEANVLTF.

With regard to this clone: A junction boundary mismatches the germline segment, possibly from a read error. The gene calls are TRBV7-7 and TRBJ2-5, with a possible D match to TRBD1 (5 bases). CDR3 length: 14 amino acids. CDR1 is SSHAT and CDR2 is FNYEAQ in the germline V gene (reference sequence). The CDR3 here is CASSLSQGTETQYF. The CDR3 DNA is TGTGCTAGCAGCTTAAGTCAGGGAACAGAGACCCAGTACTTC.

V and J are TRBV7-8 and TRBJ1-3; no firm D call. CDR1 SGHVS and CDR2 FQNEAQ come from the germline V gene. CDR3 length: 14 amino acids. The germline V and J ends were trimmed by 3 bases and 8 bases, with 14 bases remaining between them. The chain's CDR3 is CASSFNGWRDTIYF. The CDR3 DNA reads TGTGCCAGCAGCTTCAACGGGTGGCGGGACACCATATATTTT.

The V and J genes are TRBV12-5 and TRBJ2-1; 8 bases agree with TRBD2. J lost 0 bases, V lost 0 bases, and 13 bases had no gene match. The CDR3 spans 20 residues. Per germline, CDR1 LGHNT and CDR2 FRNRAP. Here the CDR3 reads CASGLVLGTSDFISYNEQFF. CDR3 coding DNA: TGTGCTAGTGGTTTGGTATTGGGGACTAGTGACTTCATCTCCTACAATGAGCAGTTCTTC.

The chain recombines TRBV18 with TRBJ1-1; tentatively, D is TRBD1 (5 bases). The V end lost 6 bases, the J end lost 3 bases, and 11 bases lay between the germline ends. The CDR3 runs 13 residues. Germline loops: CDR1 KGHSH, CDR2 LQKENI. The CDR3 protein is CASSTGVDTEAFF. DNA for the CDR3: TGTGCCAGCTCCACGGGGGTGGACACTGAAGCTTTCTTT. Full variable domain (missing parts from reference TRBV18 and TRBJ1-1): NAGVMQNPRHLVRRRGQEARLRCSPMKGHSHVYWYRQLPEEGLKFMVYLQKENIIDESGMPKERFSAEFPKEGPSILRIQQVVRGDSAAYFCASSTGVDTEAFFGQGTRLTVV.

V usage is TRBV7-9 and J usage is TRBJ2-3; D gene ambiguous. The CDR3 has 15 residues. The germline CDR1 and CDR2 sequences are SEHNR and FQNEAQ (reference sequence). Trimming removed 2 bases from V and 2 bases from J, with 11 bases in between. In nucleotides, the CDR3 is TGTGCCAGCAGCTTACCCAATTCAATCACAGATACGCAGTATTTT. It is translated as CASSLPNSITDTQYF.